A single sample gave rise to the 22 T cell receptor beta chains below, sequenced in a study of blood T cell repertoires in COVID-19. Sequencing used immunoSEQ multiplex PCR; TCRdb keeps in-frame clones, though not all of them. The table shows 200,000 to 250,000 clones, with approximately 80% occurring only once. What was sequenced was PBMCs or T cells enriched from blood (not recorded which). Source of these receptors: a woman aged 55-69 years who had recovered from COVID-19.

CDR3 protein: CASSPSTGGNQPQHF. Here the CDR3 DNA reads TGTGCCAGCTCACCATCGACAGGGGGCAATCAGCCCCAGCATTTT. The rearrangement joins TRBV18 to TRBJ1-5, with 8 nucleotides matching TRBD1. The trim removed 2 bases at V and 2 bases at J, leaving 2 bases unmatched. Germline V gene sequence: CDR1 KGHSH, CDR2 LQKENI. The CDR3 totals 15 residues.

The gene calls are TRBV7-9 and TRBJ2-1; a possible D gene is TRBD2 (6 bases). V shed 1 base and J shed 10 bases, with 14 bases lying between them. The CDR3 consists of 14 residues. CDR1 is SEHNR and CDR2 is FQNEAQ in the germline V gene (reference sequence). CDR3 DNA sequence: TGTGCCAGCAGCTTAGGAAGTTCCGCGGGGGAGCAGTTCTTC. Protein: CASSLGSSAGEQFF. The complete variable domain, with remaining parts taken from reference TRBV7-9 and TRBJ2-1, reads DTGVSQNPRHKITKRGQNVTFRCDPISEHNRLYWYRQTLGQGPEFLTYFQNEAQLEKSRLLSDRFSAERPKGSFSTLEIQRTEQGDSAMYLCASSLGSSAGEQFFGPGTRLTVL.

V gene TRBV7-9 combines with J gene TRBJ2-5, with 10 positions matching TRBD2. The trim removed 2 bases at V and 4 bases at J, leaving 1 base unmatched. The germline gives CDR1 SEHNR, CDR2 FQNEAQ (reference sequence). The CDR3 totals 14 residues. CDR3 region: CASSLRTSGETQYF. The CDR3, as DNA: TGTGCCAGCAGCTTAAGGACTAGCGGAGAGACCCAGTACTTC.

This sequence joins TRBV2 and TRBJ1-1; D gene uncertain. Trimming stripped 4 bases from V and 5 bases from J, with 14 bases between. This CDR3 is 14 amino acids long. Germline-derived CDR1 and CDR2 are SNHLY and FYNNEI. The DNA of the CDR3 is TGTGCCAGCAGTGTGGAACAGCCCTATACTGAAGCTTTCTTT. This encodes CASSVEQPYTEAFF.

The chain has TRBV5-8 and TRBJ1-2, with 7 bases identical to TRBD1. The germline gives CDR1 SGHTS, CDR2 YDEGEE. This CDR3 comprises 14 residues. V shed 1 base, J shed 6 bases, and the junction held 6 bases outside the gene matches. CDR3 region: CASSLRGRGNGYTF. Here the CDR3 DNA reads TGTGCCAGCAGCTTGAGGGGGCGCGGAAATGGCTACACCTTC.

The count of this clone is one. The rearrangement uses TRBV15 and TRBJ2-1; TRBD2 aligns across 10 bases. Germline V gives CDR1 LNHNV, CDR2 YYDKDF (reference sequence). The CDR3 sequence is 15 residues long. V shed 9 bases, J shed 5 bases, and the junction held 10 bases outside the gene matches. CDR3 nucleotide sequence: TGTGCCACAGCCAGAGGACTAGCGGAGCACAATGAGCAGTTCTTC. As protein: CATARGLAEHNEQFF.

J is TRBJ1-1 and V is TRBV7-8; 7 bases are shared with TRBD1. Looked up from germline, CDR1 is SGHVS and CDR2 is FQNEAQ. The ends lost 4 bases at V and 0 bases at J; junction bases unmatched: 2. The CDR3 has 14 residues. Written as DNA, the CDR3 is TGTGCCAGCAGCTGGGGACAGATGAACACTGAAGCTTTCTTT. It yields the protein CASSWGQMNTEAFF.

V and J are TRBV11-2 and TRBJ2-4; maybe TRBD1 (6 bases). This CDR3 has 19 residues. Germline lookup yields CDR1 SGHAT and CDR2 FQNNGV. Trimming stripped 2 bases from V and 9 bases from J, with 29 bases between. The CDR3 reads CASSLTQEYGPQGRGIQYF. The CDR3 DNA is TGTGCCAGCAGCTTAACGCAGGAGTATGGCCCACAGGGTCGAGGCATTCAGTACTTC.

The rearrangement joins TRBV6-2 or TRBV6-3 to TRBJ1-6; D is possibly TRBD1 (6 bases). The CDR3 extends over 14 amino acids. Germline loops: CDR1 MNHEY, CDR2 SVGEGT. Trimming took 2 bases from V and 13 from J, leaving 15 bases between them. The CDR3: CASSYSYRVSPLHF. The DNA for the CDR3 is TGTGCCAGCAGTTACAGTTACAGGGTTTCGCCCCTCCACTTT.

The chain uses TRBV19 and TRBJ1-1; a weak D match, TRBD1 (5 bases). With 5 bases removed from V and 2 bases from J, the gap between germline ends came to 12 bases. Germline assignment: CDR1 LNHDA and CDR2 SQIVND (reference sequence). The CDR3 sequence is 14 residues long. CDR3 loop: CASSFLQVNTEAFF. The DNA of the CDR3 is TGTGCCAGTAGTTTCCTACAGGTAAACACTGAAGCTTTCTTT.

The chain uses TRBV3-1 (or the pseudogene TRBV3-2) and TRBJ1-5; D not resolved. The CDR3 has 15 residues. Germline CDR1 LGHDT, CDR2 YNNKEL (reference sequence). Trimming pared 1 base from V and 1 base from J, leaving 8 bases between. The CDR3 DNA follows: TGTGCCAGCAGCCAAGGTCTCAGAAGCAATCAGCCCCAGCATTTT. Translation gives CASSQGLRSNQPQHF.

The table lists this clone with a count of one. The chain couples TRBV10-3 to TRBJ2-2; D not certain. From germline, CDR1 is ENHRY and CDR2 SYGVKD. Trimming pared 0 bases from V and 5 bases from J, leaving 7 bases between. CDR3 size: 14 residues. The CDR3 reads CAISESADTGELFF. Written as DNA, the CDR3 is TGTGCCATCAGTGAGTCAGCCGATACCGGGGAGCTGTTTTTT.

The chain uses TRBV7-9 and TRBJ1-5; the match to TRBD1 covers 8 bases. Trimming at V came to 5 bases and at J to 7 bases, leaving 4 bases not matched to a gene. The CDR3 loop spans 13 amino acids. Germline V gene sequence: CDR1 SEHNR, CDR2 FQNEAQ (reference sequence). The CDR3 bases are TGTGCCAGCAGCGCACAGGGGGACCAGCCCCAGCATTTT. It specifies CASSAQGDQPQHF.

This chain links TRBV9 with TRBJ2-5, with 7 bases matching TRBD1. The ends lost 3 bases at V and 4 bases at J; junction bases unmatched: 9. Germline V gene sequence: CDR1 SGDLS, CDR2 YYNGEE. The length of the CDR3 is 15 residues. CDR3 protein: CASSETGWVGETQYF. The CDR3 DNA reads as TGTGCCAGCAGCGAGACAGGGTGGGTTGGAGAGACCCAGTACTTC.

The chain uses TRBV19 and TRBJ2-4; tentative D call: TRBD2 (7 bases). Trimming stripped 7 bases from V and 1 base from J, with 23 bases between. CDR3 length: 18 residues. Germline V lookup: CDR1 LNHDA, CDR2 SQIVND (reference sequence). CDR3 in DNA: TGTGCCAGTACCATGGGCGGGGGCCCAGGTGGGGCCAAAAACATTCAGTACTTC. Protein product: CASTMGGGPGGAKNIQYF.

The chain couples TRBV2 to TRBJ1-2; D perhaps matches TRBD1 (5 bases). This CDR3 comprises 15 residues. The germline CDR1 and CDR2 sequences are SNHLY and FYNNEI. V shed 5 bases and J shed 7 bases, with 20 bases lying between them. The CDR3, as DNA: TGTGCCAGCAGTTCTCGGGGGGGGAGGAATTCTGGCTACACCTTC. Translation: CASSSRGGRNSGYTF.

This clone has a handful of counts. CDR3: CATLQGARGYTF. The CDR3 DNA is TGTGCCACGCTACAGGGGGCGCGGGGCTACACCTTC. The chain carries TRBV19 and TRBJ1-2; TRBD1 aligns across 9 bases. J was trimmed by 8 bases and V by 10 bases; bases with no gene match: 8. The CDR3 contains 12 residues. Looked up from germline, CDR1 is LNHDA and CDR2 is SQIVND (reference sequence).

This rearrangement joins TRBV6-5 to TRBJ1-6; a possible D gene is TRBD1 (6 bases). The V end was cut by 2 bases, the J end by 8 bases, with 13 bases between. The CDR3 covers 15 residues. CDR1 MNHEY and CDR2 SVGAGI come from the germline V gene. The CDR3 sequence is CASSYTAGDDSPLHF. CDR3 DNA: TGTGCCAGCAGTTACACGGCAGGGGACGATTCACCCCTCCACTTT.

The chain has TRBV27 and TRBJ1-2; D perhaps matches TRBD1 (6 bases). V was clipped by 5 bases and J by 3 bases, with 13 bases between them. The CDR3 runs to 14 residues. In germline, CDR1 is MNHEY, CDR2 SMNVEV (reference sequence). This CDR3 reads CASSRLRTDYGYTF. DNA for the CDR3: TGTGCCAGCAGTCGTTTGCGGACAGACTATGGCTACACCTTC.

The chain has TRBV11-2 and TRBJ2-2; TRBD2 agrees at 7 bases. The V gene's germline CDR1 is SGHAT and CDR2 FQNNGV. Germline trimming cut 3 bases from V and 4 bases from J; bases unmatched to any gene: 5. The CDR3 spans 15 residues. The CDR3 spells CASSFSGLATGELFF. CDR3 in DNA: TGTGCCAGCAGCTTTAGCGGGTTAGCCACCGGGGAGCTGTTTTTT.

V is TRBV3-1 (or the pseudogene TRBV3-2) and J is TRBJ2-6; D is possibly TRBD2 (5 bases). V lost 7 bases and J 2 bases, leaving 12 bases between the germline ends. This CDR3 has 15 amino acids. Germline V gives CDR1 LGHDT, CDR2 YNNKEL (reference sequence). The CDR3 loop reads CASTPTSAGANVLTF. In DNA form, the CDR3 reads TGTGCCAGCACCCCCACTAGTGCTGGGGCCAACGTCCTGACTTTC.

The V call is TRBV9, the J call TRBJ2-4; D might be TRBD2 (5 bases). CDR3 length: 13 residues. The germline gives CDR1 SGDLS, CDR2 YYNGEE. Trimming took 4 bases from V and 8 from J, leaving 13 bases between them. The CDR3, as DNA: TGTGCCAGCAGCTTCGTAGACGGGGACATTCAGTACTTC. Its translation: CASSFVDGDIQYF.